These 9 T cell receptor beta chains share one sample of origin, sequenced in a study of T cell responses to AZD1222 COVID-19 vaccine. Method: immunoSEQ multiplex PCR; TCRdb's copy keeps in-frame clones and lacks some. The sample lists roughly 180,000 clones; about nine tenths were seen once. The sample was peripheral blood, taken on day 0 of AZD1222 vaccination. Receptors originate from an adult in good health.

The chain links TRBV7-9 to TRBJ2-2; 8 bases are a match to TRBD1. The V gene end was trimmed by 3 bases and the J gene end by 9 bases; junction bases not matched to a gene: 6. The germline V gene has CDR1 SEHNR and CDR2 FQNEAQ (reference sequence). The CDR3 totals 14 residues. The CDR3 region is CASSLDREWWELFF. DNA of the CDR3: TGTGCCAGCAGCTTGGACAGGGAATGGTGGGAGCTGTTTTTT.

This clone was counted only a few times. The rearrangement joins TRBV3-1 (or the pseudogene TRBV3-2) to TRBJ2-1; 12 positions match TRBD2. The V gene's germline CDR1 is LGHDT and CDR2 YNNKEL (reference sequence). V dropped 4 bases and J dropped 8; count of bases not matched to a gene: 12. The CDR3 totals 17 residues. The CDR3 DNA sequence: TGTGCCAGCAGCCCCCAGACTAGCGGGGGCCGCGGGGATGAGCAGTTCTTC. It translates to CASSPQTSGGRGDEQFF.

The gene calls are TRBV10-3 and TRBJ2-7, with 9 bases lining up with TRBD1. The CDR3 has 15 residues. Germline V CDR1 and CDR2: ENHRY, SYGVKD. With V trimmed by 4 bases and J by 0 bases, 4 bases remained unmatched. DNA of the CDR3: TGTGCCATCAGTGCCGGGACAGGGTCCTCCTACGAGCAGTACTTC. Translated, it gives CAISAGTGSSYEQYF.

The chain couples TRBV2 to TRBJ2-7, with 10 bases that match TRBD2. Per the germline V gene, CDR1 is SNHLY and CDR2 is FYNNEI. The CDR3 is 14 residues long. The V and J ends lost 6 bases and 0 bases, in that order; junction bases with no gene match: 2. As DNA, the CDR3 is TGTGCCAGCAGCCCTAGCGGGAGCTCCTACGAGCAGTACTTC. As protein: CASSPSGSSYEQYF.

The chain joins TRBV5-1 to TRBJ1-1, with 9 nucleotides matching TRBD1. V dropped 2 bases and J dropped 4; count of bases not matched to a gene: 6. Germline V lookup: CDR1 SGHRS, CDR2 YFSETQ. This CDR3 spans 15 amino acids. The CDR3 reads CASSFTGGLGTEAFF. The CDR3 region has the DNA TGCGCCAGCAGCTTCACAGGGGGCCTTGGCACTGAAGCTTTCTTT. The entire variable domain, with the rest obtained from reference TRBV5-1 and TRBJ1-1, is as follows: KAGVTQTPRYLIKTRGQQVTLSCSPISGHRSVSWYQQTPGQGLQFLFEYFSETQRNKGNFPGRFSGRQFSNSRSEMNVSTLELGDSALYLCASSFTGGLGTEAFFGQGTRLTVV.

The CDR3: CASSHRDRHTEAFF. CDR3 DNA sequence: TGTGCCAGCAGCCACCGGGACAGACACACTGAAGCTTTCTTT. The gene calls are TRBV3-1 (or the pseudogene TRBV3-2) and TRBJ1-1, with 7 bases that match TRBD1. Trimming took 3 bases from V and 3 from J; bases not matched to a gene: 4. Germline V gene lookup returns CDR1 LGHDT and CDR2 YNNKEL (reference sequence). CDR3 length: 14 amino acids.

The V call is TRBV15, the J call TRBJ2-7, with a tentative D call TRBD1 (6 bases). CDR1 is LNHNV, CDR2 YYDKDF, per germline (reference sequence). The V gene lost 2 bases and the J gene lost 5 bases, with 16 bases spanning the gap. CDR3 length: 15 amino acids. The CDR3 DNA is TGTGCCACCAGCAGAACTATGACAGGATTCGACGAGCAGTACTTC. Its protein product is CATSRTMTGFDEQYF.

The chain recombines TRBV6-5 with TRBJ1-5; 8 nucleotides line up with TRBD1. Germline V CDR1 and CDR2: MNHEY, SVGAGI. The length of the CDR3 is 12 residues. The junction had 2 bases not matched to a gene; V was cut back by 9 bases and J by 4 bases. The CDR3 loop is CASRTGNQPQHF. CDR3 coding DNA: TGTGCCAGTAGGACAGGGAATCAGCCCCAGCATTTT.

Of note for this clone: In the same sample, other DNA sequences code for this CDR3. This CDR3 is CASSLGLGNYGYTF. The DNA of the CDR3 is TGCGCCAGCAGCCTAGGGTTGGGCAACTATGGCTACACCTTC. The chain is built from TRBV5-1 and TRBJ1-2, with no clear D. The CDR3 totals 14 residues. Germline V gene data show CDR1 as SGHRS and CDR2 as YFSETQ. V was trimmed by 4 bases and J by 2 bases, leaving 12 bases between them.